Described below is a single T cell receptor beta chain sequence and its context. Germline V gene lookup returns CDR1 MGHRA and CDR2 YSYEKL. This CDR3 has 16 residues. The ends were cut back, 2 bases at V and 0 bases at J, with 13 bases in the middle. The sample is drawn from a study of blood T cell repertoires in COVID-19. Study in general: Acute-phase and convalescent COVID-19 samples originated in the United States, Italy and Spain.

Sequenced by immunoSEQ multiplex PCR; TCRdb stores in-frame clones only, minus some. The sample includes some 45,000 clones, over 75% seen only once; the top ten take roughly an eighth. This receptor was taken from a human donor with active COVID-19. The donor label of this sample is uncertain. The sample comprised peripheral blood. V usage is TRBV4-1 and J usage is TRBJ2-5, with D perhaps matching TRBD2 (6 bases). This chain's CDR3 is CASSQLGGADQETQYF. CDR3 in DNA: TGCGCCAGCAGCCAACTCGGCGGGGCCGACCAAGAGACCCAGTACTTC.